The sequence of this TCR beta chain was determined in a study of identical twins. TCRdb passed the 5' RACE reads through MiXCR, listing each CDR3 protein once. This table holds fewer than 800,000 distinct CDR3 sequences, roughly 7.1% found once. This clonotype was seen a handful of times. CDR1 is SGHKS, CDR2 YYEKEE, per germline (reference sequence). This CDR3 comprises 15 residues. V was clipped by 0 bases and J by 7 bases, with 16 bases between them. This sample also belongs to another study, concerning yellow fever vaccine responses in identical twins.

J is TRBJ1-2 and V is TRBV5-5; D might be TRBD1 (6 bases). Input material: PBMCs. The clonotype comes from a woman younger than 30 in good health. The CDR3 loop is CASSLARGHEGGYTF. The CDR3 coding sequence is TGTGCCAGCAGCTTGGCACGGGGACATGAAGGTGGCTACACCTTC.